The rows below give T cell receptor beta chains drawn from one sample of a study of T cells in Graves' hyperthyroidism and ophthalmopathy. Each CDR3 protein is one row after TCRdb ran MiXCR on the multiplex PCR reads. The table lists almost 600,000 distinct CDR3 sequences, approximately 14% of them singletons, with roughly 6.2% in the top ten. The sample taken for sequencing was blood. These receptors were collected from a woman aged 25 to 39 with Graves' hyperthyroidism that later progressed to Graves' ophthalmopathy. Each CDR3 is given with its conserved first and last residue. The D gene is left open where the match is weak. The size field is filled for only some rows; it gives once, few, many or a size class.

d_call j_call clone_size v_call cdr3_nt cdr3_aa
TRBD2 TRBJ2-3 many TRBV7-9 TGTGCCAGCAGCTTACTTCCTAGCGGAAACACAGATACGCAGTATTTT CASSLLPSGNTDTQYF
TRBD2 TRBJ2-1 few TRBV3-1 TGTGCCAGCAGCCAAGTTCTAGCGGGAGGGAGCTCCTACAATGAGCAGTTCTTC CASSQVLAGGSSYNEQFF
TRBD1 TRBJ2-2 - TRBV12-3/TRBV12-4 TGTGCCAGCAGTATGACAGGGGACACCGGGGAGCTGTTTTTT CASSMTGDTGELFF
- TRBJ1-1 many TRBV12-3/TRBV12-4 TGTGCCAGCAGTGACAGCTACATGAACACTGAAGCTTTCTTT CASSDSYMNTEAFF
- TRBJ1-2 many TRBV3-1 TGTGCCAGCAGCAACGGAGGGCCCGGCGGCTACACCTTC CASSNGGPGGYTF
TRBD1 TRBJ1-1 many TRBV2 TGTGCCAGCAGGAGACAGGGGGAAGCTTTCTTT CASRRQGEAFF
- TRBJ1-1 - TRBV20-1 TGCAGTGCACTTCGGGGGGGCGCCGCCACTGAAGCTTTCTTT CSALRGGAATEAFF
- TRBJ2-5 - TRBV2 TGTGCCAGCAGCCGTAATAGTGAGACCCAGTACTTC CASSRNSETQYF
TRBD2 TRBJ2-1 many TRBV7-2 TGTGCCAGCAGCCAGGGACTAGAGGTAACGAGCGAGCAGTTCTTC CASSQGLEVTSEQFF
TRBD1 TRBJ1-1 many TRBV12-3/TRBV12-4 TGTGCCAGCAGTTTTCTGCAGGGGGCTAGGAACACTGAAGCTTTCTTT CASSFLQGARNTEAFF
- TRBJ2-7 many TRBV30 TGTGCCTGGAGTACCTCTGGGCTACAACTTGAGCAGTACTTC CAWSTSGLQLEQYF
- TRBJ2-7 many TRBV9 TGTGCCAGCAGCGTAGCTACCAGCCGTGACTACGAGCAGTACTTC CASSVATSRDYEQYF
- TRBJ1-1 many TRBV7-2 TGTGCCAGCAGCTTAGGGTGGGACACTGAAGCTTTCTTT CASSLGWDTEAFF
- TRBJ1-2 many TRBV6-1 TGTGCCAGCAGGTTCCAGGGCCTGAACTATGGCTACACCTTC CASRFQGLNYGYTF
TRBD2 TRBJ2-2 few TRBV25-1 TGTGCCAGCAGTGAATATGGAGAGACTAGCGTCTCCGGGGAGCTGTTTTTT CASSEYGETSVSGELFF
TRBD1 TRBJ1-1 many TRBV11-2 TGTGCCAGCAGCTCCACTCGGACAGGGAAAAACACTGAAGCTTTCTTT CASSSTRTGKNTEAFF
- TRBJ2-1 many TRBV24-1 TGTGCCACCAGTGATTGGAGGCGGGAAGGTTCCTACAATGAGCAGTTCTTC CATSDWRREGSYNEQFF
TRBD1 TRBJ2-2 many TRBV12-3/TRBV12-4 TGTGCCAGCTTCCCGGGACAGGGGCGCACCGGGGAGCTGTTTTTT CASFPGQGRTGELFF
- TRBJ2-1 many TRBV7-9 TGTGCCAGCAGCTTAAGCGACGGTAACAATGAGCAGTTCTTC CASSLSDGNNEQFF
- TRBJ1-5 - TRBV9 TGTGCCAGCAGCGTTAGTACCGGCAATCAGCCCCAGCATTTT CASSVSTGNQPQHF
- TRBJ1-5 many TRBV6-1 TGTGCCAGCAGTGAAGCGGGGGCCGGTCAGCCCCAGCATTTT CASSEAGAGQPQHF
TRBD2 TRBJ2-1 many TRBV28 TGTGCCAGCAGTCCCCCGGGACTAGCGCCTTACAATGAGCAGTTCTTC CASSPPGLAPYNEQFF
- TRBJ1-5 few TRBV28 TGTGCCAGCATCTCCGGCGAGGCTCCTAGGGCCCAGCATTTT CASISGEAPRAQHF
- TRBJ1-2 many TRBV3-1 TGTGCCAGCAGCCAGCAGGACAGAACTAACTATGGCTACACCTTC CASSQQDRTNYGYTF
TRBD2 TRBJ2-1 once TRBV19 TGTGCCAGTAGTCTAGCGGTTCCTAATGAGCAGTTCTTC CASSLAVPNEQFF
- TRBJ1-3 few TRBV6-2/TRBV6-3 TGTGCCAGCAGCTGGACCCAGGGTCCTGGAAACACCATATATTTT CASSWTQGPGNTIYF
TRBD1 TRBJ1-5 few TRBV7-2 TGTGCCAGCAGCTCTCGGACAGGGGGGAATCAGCCCCAGCATTTT CASSSRTGGNQPQHF
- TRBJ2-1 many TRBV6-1 TGTGCCAGCAGCCGCCGTCAGGGGGGGATCTACAATGAGCAGTTCTTC CASSRRQGGIYNEQFF
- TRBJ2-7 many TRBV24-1 TGTGCCACCAGTGAATCAGGGTCAACCGAGCAGTACTTC CATSESGSTEQYF
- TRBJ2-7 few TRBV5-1 TGCGCCAGCAGCTTGGAACGCGGCTCAACCTACGAGCAGTACTTC CASSLERGSTYEQYF
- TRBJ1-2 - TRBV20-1 TGCAGTGCGGCGAGACAGAAAGCTAACTATGGCTACACCTTC CSAARQKANYGYTF
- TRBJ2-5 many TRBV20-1 TGCAGTGCTGGGGAGGACAGAGAGACCCAGTACTTC CSAGEDRETQYF
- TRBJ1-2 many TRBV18 TGTGCCAGCTCACCACCGCCGGGGGGCTATGGCTACACCTTC CASSPPPGGYGYTF
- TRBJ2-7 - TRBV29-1 TGCAGCGTTGAAGACAGGGACTACGAGCAGTACTTC CSVEDRDYEQYF
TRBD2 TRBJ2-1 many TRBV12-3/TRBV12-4 TGTGCCAGCAGTTTACTAGCGGGGCCGGAGGGGCCTGAGCAGTTCTTC CASSLLAGPEGPEQFF
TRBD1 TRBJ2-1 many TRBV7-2 TGTGCCAGCAGCTTCTGGGGACAGGGAACCTACAATGAGCAGTTCTTC CASSFWGQGTYNEQFF
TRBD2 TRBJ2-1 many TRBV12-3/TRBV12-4 TGTGCCAGCAGTTTACCCTCGGGCGGGAGGGACAATGAGCAGTTCTTC CASSLPSGGRDNEQFF
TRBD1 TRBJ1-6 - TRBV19 TGTGCCAGTAGTATCGGACAGGGTCTTAATTCACCCTTCCACTTT CASSIGQGLNSPFHF
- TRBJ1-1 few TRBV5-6 TGTGCCAGCAGCTTGTGGGTAGCTATGAACACTGAAGCTTTCTTT CASSLWVAMNTEAFF
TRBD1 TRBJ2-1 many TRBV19 TGTGCCACCGGACAGGGGGCGAATGAGCAGTTCTTC CATGQGANEQFF
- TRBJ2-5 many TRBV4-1 TGCGCCAGCAGCCAAAGTCCAGGGGAAGAGACCCAGTACTTC CASSQSPGEETQYF
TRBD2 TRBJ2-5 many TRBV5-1 TGCGCCAGCAGCCGCGGGGGAGTGGCGGGGCAAGAGACCCAGTACTTC CASSRGGVAGQETQYF
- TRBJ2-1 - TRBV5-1 TGCGCCAGCAGCTTAGCCGGTTCTGTTAGGGGAGGCTCCTACAATGAGCAGTTCTTC CASSLAGSVRGGSYNEQFF
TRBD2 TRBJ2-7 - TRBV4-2 TGTGCCAGCAGCCAAGATCTGAGCGGGAATCAAGAGCAGTACTTC CASSQDLSGNQEQYF
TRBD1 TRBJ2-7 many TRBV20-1 TGCAGTGCGCTCCAAGGACAGGGGGCCTACGAGCAGTACTTC CSALQGQGAYEQYF